These T cell receptor beta chains were read from a single sample in a study of cytomegalovirus exposure and HLA in healthy donors. The table came from immunoSEQ multiplex PCR; TCRdb's copy has only in-frame clones and leaves some out. Of around 67,000 clones listed, approximately 78% were seen once; the top ten hold around 7.8%. The sample was PBMCs. The receptors shown here come from a man aged 18-30 years in good health and CMV-seropositive. Each CDR3 is given with its conserved first and last residue. The D gene is left open where the match is weak. Some rows have no size entry. The others give once, few or many, or a class for an expanded clone.

v_gene: TRBV27
j_gene: TRBJ2-7
abundance: -
d_gene: TRBD2
CDR3aa: CASSLAGGNEQYF
CDR3nt: TGTGCCAGCAGTCTAGCGGGGGGCAACGAGCAGTACTTC

v_gene: TRBV7-6
j_gene: TRBJ2-7
abundance: -
d_gene: TRBD1
CDR3aa: CASSLVLTGSSYEQYF
CDR3nt: TGTGCCAGCAGCTTAGTTTTGACAGGGAGCTCCTACGAGCAGTACTTC

v_gene: TRBV5-4
j_gene: TRBJ2-5
abundance: -
d_gene: -
CDR3aa: CASSLGTEEQETQYF
CDR3nt: TGTGCCAGCAGCTTGGGCACAGAAGAACAAGAGACCCAGTACTTC

v_gene: TRBV10-3
j_gene: TRBJ2-1
abundance: -
d_gene: TRBD1
CDR3aa: CAISESGQNNEQFF
CDR3nt: TGTGCCATCAGTGAGTCGGGACAGAACAATGAGCAGTTCTTC

v_gene: TRBV7-2
j_gene: TRBJ1-2
abundance: -
d_gene: -
CDR3aa: CASSVESGNYGYTF
CDR3nt: TGTGCCAGCAGCGTCGAGAGTGGTAACTATGGCTACACCTTC

v_gene: TRBV30
j_gene: TRBJ2-6
abundance: -
d_gene: -
CDR3aa: CAWNVLGANVLTF
CDR3nt: TGTGCCTGGAATGTCTTGGGGGCCAACGTCCTGACTTTC

v_gene: TRBV11-1
j_gene: TRBJ1-1
abundance: -
d_gene: TRBD1
CDR3aa: CASRSRTGLGPEAFF
CDR3nt: TGTGCCAGCAGAAGCCGGACAGGGTTGGGCCCGGAAGCTTTCTTT

v_gene: TRBV6-1
j_gene: TRBJ1-5
abundance: -
d_gene: -
CDR3aa: CASSELPGDSNQPQHF
CDR3nt: TGTGCCAGCAGTGAACTGCCGGGAGATAGCAATCAGCCCCAGCATTTT

v_gene: TRBV7-2
j_gene: TRBJ2-5
abundance: few
d_gene: TRBD2
CDR3aa: CASTGGGLAGSAETQYF
CDR3nt: TGTGCCAGCACCGGCGGGGGTCTAGCGGGTTCCGCGGAGACCCAGTACTTC

v_gene: TRBV10-1
j_gene: TRBJ2-1
abundance: -
d_gene: TRBD2
CDR3aa: CASSESGAGGTEQFF
CDR3nt: TGCGCCAGCAGTGAGTCAGGAGCGGGGGGGACTGAGCAGTTCTTC

v_gene: TRBV29-1
j_gene: TRBJ1-2
abundance: -
d_gene: TRBD1
CDR3aa: CAQGTGGVRGYTF
CDR3nt: TGCGCCCAGGGGACAGGGGGAGTACGGGGCTACACCTTC

v_gene: TRBV7-6
j_gene: TRBJ2-5
abundance: -
d_gene: TRBD2
CDR3aa: CASSLLVAGEGETQYF
CDR3nt: TGTGCCAGCAGCTTATTAGTAGCGGGAGAGGGGGAGACCCAGTACTTC

v_gene: TRBV25-1
j_gene: TRBJ2-4
abundance: -
d_gene: -
CDR3aa: CASSEPGDKNIQYF
CDR3nt: TGTGCCAGCAGTGAACCGGGGGACAAAAACATTCAGTACTTC

v_gene: TRBV27
j_gene: TRBJ1-5
abundance: -
d_gene: -
CDR3aa: CASSLAGGVEQPQHF
CDR3nt: TGTGCCAGCAGTCTCGCTGGCGGGGTTGAACAGCCCCAGCATTTT

v_gene: TRBV29-1
j_gene: TRBJ1-1
abundance: -
d_gene: -
CDR3aa: CSVGKNTEAFF
CDR3nt: TGCAGCGTTGGTAAGAACACTGAAGCTTTCTTT

v_gene: TRBV9
j_gene: TRBJ2-7
abundance: -
d_gene: TRBD2
CDR3aa: CASSVGGSAYEQYF
CDR3nt: TGTGCCAGCAGCGTAGGCGGGAGCGCCTACGAGCAGTACTTC

v_gene: TRBV25-1
j_gene: TRBJ1-6
abundance: -
d_gene: -
CDR3aa: CASSWGPGGSPLHF
CDR3nt: TGTGCCAGCAGTTGGGGACCGGGGGGATCACCCCTCCACTTT

v_gene: TRBV19
j_gene: TRBJ1-1
abundance: -
d_gene: -
CDR3aa: CASSMSDGTEAFF
CDR3nt: TGTGCCAGTAGTATGTCAGACGGGACTGAAGCTTTCTTT

v_gene: TRBV6-5
j_gene: TRBJ2-3
abundance: -
d_gene: -
CDR3aa: CASSYSFTDTQYF
CDR3nt: TGTGCCAGCAGTTACTCCTTCACAGATACGCAGTATTTT

v_gene: TRBV5-6
j_gene: TRBJ2-3
abundance: -
d_gene: -
CDR3aa: CASSVQDKYTDTQYF
CDR3nt: TGTGCCAGCAGCGTCCAAGACAAGTACACAGATACGCAGTATTTT

v_gene: TRBV10-3
j_gene: TRBJ1-4
abundance: -
d_gene: -
CDR3aa: CAISGRLNEKLFF
CDR3nt: TGTGCCATCAGTGGGAGATTAAATGAAAAACTGTTTTTT

v_gene: TRBV28
j_gene: TRBJ2-7
abundance: -
d_gene: -
CDR3aa: CASSLWADRGYEQYF
CDR3nt: TGTGCCAGCAGTTTATGGGCTGATCGCGGCTACGAGCAGTACTTC

v_gene: TRBV15
j_gene: TRBJ2-5
abundance: many
d_gene: TRBD1
CDR3aa: CATSEETGGGETQYF
CDR3nt: TGTGCCACCAGCGAAGAAACAGGGGGAGGTGAGACCCAGTACTTC

v_gene: TRBV7-9
j_gene: TRBJ2-3
abundance: -
d_gene: TRBD2
CDR3aa: CASSHGGDTQYF
CDR3nt: TGTGCCAGCAGCCACGGGGGGGATACGCAGTATTTT

v_gene: TRBV29-1
j_gene: TRBJ1-1
abundance: -
d_gene: -
CDR3aa: CSVPKNTEAFF
CDR3nt: TGCAGCGTTCCCAAGAACACTGAAGCTTTCTTT

v_gene: TRBV7-2
j_gene: TRBJ2-1
abundance: -
d_gene: -
CDR3aa: CASSSPSVNEQFF
CDR3nt: TGTGCCAGCAGCAGTCCTAGCGTCAATGAGCAGTTCTTC

v_gene: TRBV6-5
j_gene: TRBJ1-5
abundance: -
d_gene: -
CDR3aa: CASPPLLGNQPQHF
CDR3nt: TGTGCCAGCCCCCCGCTTTTAGGCAATCAGCCCCAGCATTTT

v_gene: TRBV7-9
j_gene: TRBJ1-1
abundance: -
d_gene: TRBD1
CDR3aa: CATDRGAFF
CDR3nt: TGTGCCACGGACAGGGGGGCTTTCTTT

v_gene: TRBV4-2
j_gene: TRBJ2-1
abundance: -
d_gene: -
CDR3aa: CASSQDGSYNEQFF
CDR3nt: TGTGCCAGCAGCCAAGACGGCTCCTACAATGAGCAGTTCTTC

v_gene: TRBV18
j_gene: TRBJ2-7
abundance: -
d_gene: -
CDR3aa: CASSPPSRFSYEQYF
CDR3nt: TGTGCCAGCTCACCACCGTCCCGGTTCTCCTACGAGCAGTACTTC

v_gene: TRBV2
j_gene: TRBJ2-7
abundance: -
d_gene: -
CDR3aa: CASSEEQGPPLYF
CDR3nt: TGTGCCAGCAGTGAAGAGCAGGGGCCTCCTTTATACTTC

v_gene: TRBV19
j_gene: TRBJ1-2
abundance: -
d_gene: -
CDR3aa: CASSAGLYGYTF
CDR3nt: TGTGCCAGTAGTGCAGGACTCTATGGCTACACCTTC

v_gene: TRBV28
j_gene: TRBJ1-2
abundance: -
d_gene: -
CDR3aa: CASSRVGYTF
CDR3nt: TGTGCCAGCTCCAGGGTTGGCTACACCTTC

v_gene: TRBV29-1
j_gene: TRBJ2-1
abundance: -
d_gene: TRBD1
CDR3aa: CSDLDRAGGEQFF
CDR3nt: TGCAGCGACCTGGACAGGGCGGGCGGTGAGCAGTTCTTC

v_gene: TRBV9
j_gene: TRBJ1-5
abundance: -
d_gene: -
CDR3aa: CASSQGGGLGQPQHF
CDR3nt: TGTGCCAGCAGCCAAGGGGGGGGGCTGGGTCAGCCCCAGCATTTT

v_gene: TRBV7-8
j_gene: TRBJ1-1
abundance: -
d_gene: -
CDR3aa: CASSFLGKMNTEAFF
CDR3nt: TGTGCCAGCAGCTTCTTGGGCAAGATGAACACTGAAGCTTTCTTT

v_gene: TRBV5-4
j_gene: TRBJ2-7
abundance: -
d_gene: TRBD2
CDR3aa: CASSAGLAGYSYEQYF
CDR3nt: TGTGCCAGCAGCGCAGGACTAGCGGGGTACTCCTACGAGCAGTACTTC

v_gene: TRBV1
j_gene: TRBJ2-1
abundance: once
d_gene: -
CDR3aa: CTSSLTLGRRRFF
CDR3nt: TGCACCAGCAGCCTCACCCTAGGGAGGCGGCGGTTCTTC

v_gene: TRBV25-1
j_gene: TRBJ1-1
abundance: -
d_gene: TRBD1
CDR3aa: CASSDQGANTEAFF
CDR3nt: TGTGCCAGCAGTGATCAGGGGGCGAACACTGAAGCTTTCTTT

v_gene: TRBV5-1
j_gene: TRBJ2-5
abundance: -
d_gene: TRBD2
CDR3aa: CASSERGEYQETQYF
CDR3nt: TGCGCCAGCAGCGAGCGGGGCGAGTACCAAGAGACCCAGTACTTC